This T cell receptor beta chain stems from a study of tumor-infiltrating lymphocytes in primary liver carcinoma. Across the study: Patients comprised men and women whose ages fell between 30 and 69 years.

Concerning this clonotype itself: Its target is unknown. The CDR3 carries no conserved terminal phenylalanine or tryptophan, so it likely arises from a read error.

TCR beta cDNA was reverse-transcribed from about 0.45 ug of total RNA. The reaction used a constant-region primer and ProtoScript II reverse transcriptase. Sequencing libraries for TCR beta derived from three nested multiplex PCR rounds that used slightly modified ARM-PCR. In the first two PCR rounds, TRBV1-TRBV30 forward primers were paired with a C-beta reverse primer, and each round lasted 10 cycles. MiXCR, applied by TCRdb to the multiplex PCR reads, yields one record per CDR3 protein. The profile shows approximately 20,000 distinct CDR3 sequences, over 60% of them singletons. The study co-extracted DNA and RNA from around 18-30 mg of unsorted bulk tissue. Resection treated the patients' primary liver carcinoma. Study-wide results and limits: Tumor region pairs outstripped tumor-adjacent and tumor-blood pairs in overlap.

CDR3 size: 13 residues. With 5 bases removed from V and 5 bases from J, the gap between germline ends came to 12 bases. Germline V gene data show CDR1 as MNHEY and CDR2 as SVGEGT. Sequenced sample: liver tumor tissue from sampling region 1. This sample's subset: tumor region T1, superior pole. The TCR comes from a woman in her twenties or thirties with primary liver carcinoma and hepatitis B virus infection. This chain joins TRBV6-2 or TRBV6-3 and TRBJ1-2, with D possibly being TRBD1 (5 bases). In DNA, the CDR3 is TGTGCCAGCAGTCCACAGGCAGGTTATGGCTACACCATC. This translates into CASSPQAGYGYTI.